What follows describes a single T cell receptor beta chain. What it binds is unknown. Only in-frame clones appear in the TCRdb table, and some are missing; sequencing was by immunoSEQ multiplex PCR. The table shows 65,000 to 85,000 clones, with 85% to 95% occurring only once. This sample stems from a study of T cell responses to AZD1222 COVID-19 vaccine. For the study at large: Recipients boosted at about 4 weeks or about 12 weeks are pooled. Findings and caveats of the study: After the peak T cell response, and only then, were repertoires sampled. Only six or seven AZD1222 recipients tested seropositive at baseline.

V lost 4 bases and J lost 4; bases outside the gene matches: 16. Per the germline V gene, CDR1 is SGHNT and CDR2 is YYREEE (reference sequence). The length of the CDR3 is 19 residues. The receptor was derived from an adult in good health. Sequencing was performed on peripheral blood, taken on day 0 of AZD1222 vaccination. This chain uses TRBV5-4 with TRBJ2-3; 12 nucleotides align to TRBD2. CDR3 amino acids: CASSPTSGGLSYRSDTQYF. Written as DNA, the CDR3 is TGTGCCAGCAGCCCTACTAGCGGGGGGTTGTCTTATCGGTCAGATACGCAGTATTTT.